A single sample is the source of the 18 T cell receptor beta chains below, sequenced in a study of T cells expressing NK-cell markers. TCRdb re-called the 5' RACE reads; one entry per CDR3 protein, DNA not given. The sample's table shows about 260,000 distinct CDR3 sequences. The sequencing sample was made of blood T cells: a sorted CD56 or NKG2C T cell subset, CD4+ or CD8+ T cells, or bulk PBMC T cells (not recorded which). The receptors were sampled from a man aged 18 to 29 in good health.

The gene calls are TRBV20-1 and TRBJ2-1. The CDR3 loop spans 11 amino acids. Germline V lookup: CDR1 DFQATT, CDR2 SNEGSKA (reference sequence). The CDR3 region is CSAPDLTEQFF.

V gene TRBV27 combines with J gene TRBJ2-4. Germline V lookup: CDR1 MNHEY, CDR2 SMNVEV (reference sequence). CDR3 length: 12 residues. CDR3 protein: CASGLAKNIQYF.

The gene calls are TRBV7-2 and TRBJ1-5; TCRdb calls TRBD1, which cannot be checked without DNA. CDR3 length: 16 amino acids. Per germline, CDR1 SGHTA and CDR2 FQGNSA. CDR3 sequence: CASSLFGQGARQPQHF.

J is TRBJ2-5 and V is TRBV20-1; TCRdb's D gene call, TRBD1, goes unchecked for lack of DNA. The germline gives CDR1 DFQATT, CDR2 SNEGSKA (reference sequence). The CDR3 is 13 residues long. CDR3: CSARGRGQETQYF.

This chain connects TRBV7-2 to TRBJ2-7; TCRdb's D call of TRBD2 is untestable without DNA. Germline CDR1 reads SGHTA; CDR2 reads FQGNSA. CDR3 size: 14 residues. CDR3 sequence reads: CASSLDASGRARNF.

The J gene is TRBJ2-3, the V gene TRBV5-3; absent DNA, TCRdb's TRBD1 call cannot be checked. TRBV5-3 is placed among ORFs of uncertain function. CDR3 length: 17 residues. The CDR3 here is CARSFWETGTTTDTQYF.

The chain's CDR3 is CSARLAGGSGANVLTF. This chain connects TRBV29-1 to TRBJ2-6; the D call from TCRdb, TRBD2, cannot be confirmed without DNA. Germline V gene data show CDR1 as SQVTM and CDR2 as ANQGSEA. The CDR3 extends over 16 amino acids. Together with reference TRBV29-1 and TRBJ2-6, the CDR3 gives the full variable domain: SAVISQKPSRDICQRGTSLTIQCQVDSQVTMMFWYRQQPGQSLTLIATANQGSEATYESGFVIDKFPISRPNLTFSTLTVSNMSPEDSSIYLCSARLAGGSGANVLTFGAGSRLTVL.

This chain joins TRBV6-1 and TRBJ2-1. In germline, CDR1 is MNHNS, CDR2 SASEGT. This CDR3 contains 14 residues. This chain's CDR3 is CASRQREPYNEQFF.

V usage is TRBV4-2 and J usage is TRBJ2-3; TCRdb designates TRBD2, a call that cannot be tested without DNA. CDR3 size: 15 residues. Germline V lookup: CDR1 LGHNA, CDR2 YNFKEQ. The CDR3 here is CASSPKRGTGDTQYF.

The V and J genes are TRBV18 and TRBJ2-1; the D call from TCRdb, TRBD2, cannot be confirmed without DNA. In germline, CDR1 is KGHSH, CDR2 LQKENI. This CDR3 contains 21 residues. This CDR3 reads CASSPSWTSGRFVGSYNEQFF.

V gene TRBV12-3 or TRBV12-4 combines with J gene TRBJ2-1; TCRdb names TRBD1, which stays unverified in the absence of DNA. CDR3 length: 12 amino acids. This chain's CDR3 is CASSLGPHEQFF.

The CDR3: CASSQGPSPETQYF. The chain links TRBV6-6 to TRBJ2-5; TCRdb gives TRBD1 as the D gene, but with no DNA this cannot be confirmed. This CDR3 region has 14 residues. Germline V lookup: CDR1 MNHNY, CDR2 SVGAGI (reference sequence).

The V and J genes are TRBV2 and TRBJ2-1. CDR3 size: 11 residues. Looked up from germline, CDR1 is SNHLY and CDR2 is FYNNEI. CDR3 sequence reads: CASRDWSEQFF.

J is TRBJ1-4 and V is TRBV7-9; the TCRdb D gene call, TRBD1, has no DNA to confirm it. This CDR3 contains 13 residues. Germline V gene data show CDR1 as SEHNR and CDR2 as FQNEAQ (reference sequence). The chain's CDR3 is CASSRRGGEKLFF. Full variable domain (rest looked up from reference TRBV7-9 and TRBJ1-4): DTGVSQNPRHKITKRGQNVTFRCDPISEHNRLYWYRQTLGQGPEFLTYFQNEAQLEKSRLLSDRFSAERPKGSFSTLEIQRTEQGDSAMYLCASSRRGGEKLFFGSGTQLSVL.

The V gene is TRBV5-4, the J gene TRBJ2-1; TCRdb outputs TRBD2, but without DNA this stays unchecked. Germline lookup yields CDR1 SGHNT and CDR2 YYREEE (reference sequence). The CDR3 spans 15 residues. CDR3 in amino acids: CASSLRTSGHNEQFF.

This chain's CDR3 is CATRVPPGQGKDGYTF. The V and J genes are TRBV24-1 and TRBJ1-2; absent DNA, TCRdb's TRBD1 call cannot be checked. From germline, CDR1 is KGHDR and CDR2 SFDVKD. The CDR3 covers 16 residues.

V is TRBV12-3 or TRBV12-4 and J is TRBJ1-1; the TRBD1 assignment by TCRdb is unverifiable without DNA. The CDR3 is 14 residues long. This CDR3 reads CASSPTGGGAEAFF.

The chain uses TRBV20-1 and TRBJ1-1. Germline V gene sequence: CDR1 DFQATT, CDR2 SNEGSKA (reference sequence). The CDR3 runs 13 residues. CDR3 protein: CSARTHGDTEAFF.